These T cell receptor beta chains were read from a single sample in a study of T-cell memory formation after mild COVID-19. Using its own MiXCR run on the 5' RACE reads, TCRdb lists one record per CDR3 protein. The table records 150,000 to 200,000 distinct CDR3 sequences, around 15% of them present only once. The sequencing sample was made of PBMCs or a T cell subset sorted from them (not recorded which). Receptors originate from an adult woman who had mild COVID-19 (a few samples of this study predate the infection). Cell type and time point are not known. Both conserved end residues are part of each CDR3. The order of the fields is J gene, V gene, CDR3 length, D gene, clone size, CDR3 DNA, CDR3 protein. The D gene is left open where the match is weak. A clone size is listed for some rows: how often the clone was seen (once, few, many), or a class if it is expanded.

TRBJ2-1	TRBV20-1	15	.	.	TGCAGTGCTAGGTTTAGTATGAGCCCCTGGGGTGAGCAGTTCTTC	CSARFSMSPWGEQFF
TRBJ2-7	TRBV7-2	16	TRBD2	.	TGTGCCAGCAGCCGTGGACTAGCGGGGTCCTCCTACGAGCAGTACTTC	CASSRGLAGSSYEQYF
TRBJ1-4	TRBV5-5	17	TRBD1	.	TGTGCCAGCAGCTCCAGGACAGGGGTTGAGGCTAATGAAAAACTGTTTTTT	CASSSRTGVEANEKLFF
TRBJ2-7	TRBV5-5	16	.	.	TGTGCCAGCAGCTTCCGGACTTCGGAAGGCTCCTACGAGCAGTACTTC	CASSFRTSEGSYEQYF
TRBJ2-1	TRBV2	12	TRBD1	.	TGTGCCAGTACTACCCAGGGGGTTGAGCAGTTCTTC	CASTTQGVEQFF
TRBJ2-7	TRBV29-1	12	TRBD1	.	TGCAGCACCTGGACAGGGCAAGGGGAGCAGTACTTC	CSTWTGQGEQYF
TRBJ2-1	TRBV6-6	17	.	.	TGTGCCAGCAGTTACTACCTCGGGGGAAGCTCCTACAATGAGCAGTTCTTC	CASSYYLGGSSYNEQFF
TRBJ2-3	TRBV5-1	17	.	.	TGCGCCAGCAGAGGGGGGTTCACTAGCGTGGGCACAGATACGCAGTATTTT	CASRGGFTSVGTDTQYF
TRBJ2-1	TRBV7-9	14	.	many	TGTGCCAGCAGCTTAGCCGGACTTTCCAATGAGCAGTTCTTC	CASSLAGLSNEQFF
TRBJ2-3	TRBV3-1	15	TRBD2	.	TGTGCCAGCAGCCGGACTAGCGAAGTCACAGATACGCAGTATTTT	CASSRTSEVTDTQYF
TRBJ2-5	TRBV5-1	14	TRBD1	.	TGCGCCAGCAGCGTGAGGACAGGGAAAGAGACCCAGTACTTC	CASSVRTGKETQYF
TRBJ2-7	TRBV4-3	15	.	few	TGCGCCAGCATCTCAGTAGACCCTCTTGATTACGAGCAGTACTTC	CASISVDPLDYEQYF